The next 13 T cell receptor beta chains were all read from a single sample in a study of T cells after yellow fever vaccination. TCRdb ran MiXCR on the 5' RACE reads and lists one entry per CDR3 protein. Of about 330,000 distinct CDR3 sequences in the sample, roughly 8.3% were seen once. The sample consisted of PBMCs, taken roughly 47 days after the first yellow fever vaccination. These receptors were collected from a man aged 18 to 29 who received the YFV17D yellow fever vaccine.

The chain has TRBV6-1 and TRBJ2-7; D uncertain. Trimming removed 6 bases from V and 6 bases from J, with 12 bases in between. Germline CDR1 is MNHNS and CDR2 is SASEGT. The length of the CDR3 is 12 residues. CDR3 sequence: CASSQAASEQYV. The DNA for the CDR3 is TGTGCCAGCAGCCAGGCAGCCAGCGAGCAGTACGTC.

In this sample, this clonotype turned up many times. The J gene is TRBJ2-1, the V gene TRBV5-1; the D call may be TRBD1 or TRBD2 (5 bases each). Germline-derived CDR1 and CDR2 are SGHRS and YFSETQ. This CDR3 region has 14 residues. With 6 bases removed from V and 9 bases from J, the gap between germline ends came to 19 bases. The CDR3 DNA sequence: TGCGCCAGCACCCGGGACCGGAGCTTCGGTGAGCAGTTCTTC. Amino acids: CASTRDRSFGEQFF.

This clonotype was seen a few times. The chain combines TRBV6-1 with TRBJ2-1; D is undetermined. The CDR3 consists of 14 residues. Trimming left V 5 bases short and J 3 bases short, with 11 bases between. CDR1 and CDR2 (germline): MNHNS, SASEGT. Written as DNA, the CDR3 is TGTGCCAGCAGTCTAGACCAAGTCTACAATGAGCAGTTCTTC. Translation: CASSLDQVYNEQFF.

Ten or more counts support this clonotype. The V call is TRBV5-4, the J call TRBJ1-3; no clear D gene. V lost 0 bases, J lost 7 bases, and 20 bases lay in between. The V gene's germline CDR1 is SGHNT and CDR2 YYREEE (reference sequence). CDR3 size: 17 residues. The CDR3, as DNA: TGTGCCAGCAGCTTGGCCCCTGCGGGAGGTGGAAGGAACACCATATATTTT. The encoded protein is CASSLAPAGGGRNTIYF.

V is TRBV7-9 and J is TRBJ2-5, with TRBD1 matching over 7 bases. This CDR3 is 15 amino acids long. Germline loops: CDR1 SEHNR, CDR2 FQNEAQ (reference sequence). The V and J ends lost 5 bases and 5 bases, in that order; junction bases with no gene match: 11. The CDR3 protein is CASSATTGAGETQYF. The CDR3 coding sequence is TGTGCCAGCAGCGCTACAACAGGGGCCGGGGAGACCCAGTACTTC. Full variable domain (outside the CDR3, taken from reference TRBV7-9 and TRBJ2-5): DTGVSQNPRHKITKRGQNVTFRCDPISEHNRLYWYRQTLGQGPEFLTYFQNEAQLEKSRLLSDRFSAERPKGSFSTLEIQRTEQGDSAMYLCASSATTGAGETQYFGPGTRLLVL.

This chain joins TRBV11-2 and TRBJ2-1; 10 bases map to TRBD2. The V gene's germline CDR1 is SGHAT and CDR2 FQNNGV. CDR3 size: 17 residues. V shed 0 bases, J shed 5 bases, and the junction held 7 bases outside the gene matches. The CDR3: CASSLDLSGGGHNEQFF. The CDR3 coding sequence is TGTGCCAGCAGCTTAGATCTAAGCGGGGGGGGACACAATGAGCAGTTCTTC.

This clonotype turned up a few times. The chain links TRBV5-1 to TRBJ1-4; no firm D call. V lost 3 bases, J lost 5 bases, and 8 bases lay in between. This CDR3 is 13 amino acids long. The germline V gene encodes CDR1 SGHRS and CDR2 YFSETQ. The CDR3 DNA reads as TGCGCCAGCAGCTCCATCCCCAATGAAAAACTGTTTTTT. Amino acids: CASSSIPNEKLFF.

The chain employs TRBV4-1 and TRBJ2-7; D unresolved. The CDR3 loop spans 17 amino acids. Germline-derived CDR1 and CDR2 are MGHRA and YSYEKL. V dropped 1 base and J dropped 3 bases, with 19 bases sitting between them. The CDR3 spells CASSQATRTGVDYEQYF. In DNA form, the CDR3 reads TGCGCCAGCAGCCAAGCCACCCGTACTGGGGTGGACTACGAGCAGTACTTC.

This clonotype was recorded many times. This chain uses TRBV11-2 with TRBJ2-7, with a weak D call TRBD1 (6 bases). The CDR3 has 13 residues. The ends were cut back, 1 base at V and 7 bases at J, with 11 bases in the middle. Germline V gene sequence: CDR1 SGHAT, CDR2 FQNNGV. In nucleotides, the CDR3 is TGTGCCAGCAGCTTAGTTGGGGGCGAAGAGCAGTACGTC. This encodes CASSLVGGEEQYV.

The chain carries TRBV27 and TRBJ2-1; D is unclear. V lost 6 bases and J 8 bases, leaving 14 bases between the germline ends. There are 13 residues in the CDR3. The germline V gene has CDR1 MNHEY and CDR2 SMNVEV (reference sequence). The DNA of the CDR3 is TGTGCCAGCAGAACCCGTTTGTACGATGAGCAGTTCTTC. Its protein product is CASRTRLYDEQFF.

The gene calls are TRBV5-1 and TRBJ2-2; D uncertain. This CDR3 comprises 16 residues. Trimming stripped 5 bases from V and 4 bases from J, with 18 bases between. In germline, CDR1 is SGHRS, CDR2 YFSETQ. CDR3 residues: CASSWTPDRTTGELFF. The CDR3 region has the DNA TGCGCCAGCAGTTGGACCCCCGACCGGACCACCGGGGAGCTGTTTTTT.

There are a few counts of this clonotype. The J gene is TRBJ2-2, the V gene TRBV18; D gene uncertain. Germline V lookup: CDR1 KGHSH, CDR2 LQKENI. The CDR3 is 14 residues long. Deletions cut 6 bases from V and 5 bases from J, with 13 bases between. The CDR3 DNA reads as TGTGCCAGCTCGTCCGGGCCAAGGACCGGGGAGCTGTTTTTT. It yields the protein CASSSGPRTGELFF. Full variable domain (rest looked up from reference TRBV18 and TRBJ2-2): NAGVMQNPRHLVRRRGQEARLRCSPMKGHSHVYWYRQLPEEGLKFMVYLQKENIIDESGMPKERFSAEFPKEGPSILRIQQVVRGDSAAYFCASSSGPRTGELFFGEGSRLTVL.

At least ten counts were recorded for this clonotype. The V gene is TRBV7-8, the J gene TRBJ2-1, with D uncertain. CDR1 and CDR2 from the germline V gene are SGHVS and FQNEAQ. The CDR3 spans 12 residues. The V end lost 1 base, the J end lost 9 bases, and 7 bases lay between the germline ends. For the CDR3, the DNA is TGTGCCAGCAGCTTAGTTGGAGTTGAGCAGTTCTTC. Its translation is CASSLVGVEQFF.